The following is a TCR beta chain sequence with its context. Authors' processing steps: A productive frequency of 2.59 x 10-5 was the lowest detectable. The protocol was immunoSEQ multiplex PCR, while the TCRdb copy is restricted to in-frame clones and leaves out a portion. That table gives V, J and clone size, and the DNA gave D and trimming. The repertoire has 30,000 to 40,000 clones, about 82% of them found once; the top ten carry 1% to 1.5%. The data derive from a study of STAT5B mutations in CD4+ large granular lymphocyte leukemia. Looking at the study overall: Among healthy donors, a particular HLA allele went with more CDR3 'QG' motifs.

V lost 6 bases and J 5 bases, leaving 7 bases between the germline ends. CDR3 length equals 11 residues. Germline V gene lookup returns CDR1 LNHDA and CDR2 SQIVND (reference sequence). V is TRBV19 and J is TRBJ2-5, with TRBD2 as a possible D gene (6 bases). The sequence came from a human donor in good health. Sequencing was carried out using CD4+ T cells from blood buffy coats. Here the CDR3 reads CASRRGETQYF. Here the CDR3 DNA reads TGTGCCAGTAGACGGGGGGAGACCCAGTACTTC.